What follows describes a single TCR beta chain. The antigen remains unidentified. The V gene's germline CDR1 is DFQATT and CDR2 SNEGSKA (reference sequence). The CDR3 loop spans 13 amino acids. The V and J ends lost 0 bases and 10 bases respectively, with 13 bases between them. The data stem from a study of blood T cells in healthy people across ages. The study's findings and limits: It was the long-lived donors that had more naive CD4+ cells and higher diversity than aged donors. Estimates of total diversity, which came from one million sequenced T cells, were considered to be underestimates. Researchers said unsorted PBMCs prevented a conclusive naive versus antigen-experienced comparison.

A second PCR of about 7 to 12 cycles used a sample-barcoded 5' primer and a J-beta primer mix. Each of the cDNA molecules was tagged by a template-switch adaptor with 12 random nucleotides. TCRdb re-called the 5' RACE reads through MiXCR, storing one row per CDR3 protein. The sample consists of 890,000 or so distinct CDR3 sequences, approximately 67% of them appearing once. V is TRBV20-1 and J is TRBJ2-1; a weak D match, TRBD2 (6 bases). The source is a man aged 25 to 40 in good health. The sample taken for sequencing was blood. CDR3 in amino acids: CSARDGRGYEQFF. CDR3 DNA: TGCAGTGCTAGAGACGGGAGAGGGTACGAGCAGTTCTTC.